This entry lists 26 T cell receptor beta chains sequenced from one sample in a study of blood T cell repertoires in COVID-19 (TCRdb year 2020). Library preparation was by the immunoSEQ multiplex PCR assay. This immuneACCESS table, as held by TCRdb, lists in-frame sequences with V and J called but not all clones. Of the missing ones, under half trace to an unresolved V gene in checked studies; the others have no known cause. The sample includes around 180,000 clones, with around 67% observed a single time. The ten largest clones represent 3% of the sample. Sequencing was performed on peripheral blood. The receptors were sampled from a woman older than 75 with acute or convalescent COVID-19.

The chain carries TRBV29-1 and TRBJ2-1, with 8 positions matching TRBD1. From germline, CDR1 is SQVTM and CDR2 ANQGSEA. V dropped 6 bases and J dropped 4; count of bases not matched to a gene: 8. This CDR3 spans 14 amino acids. CDR3 sequence (DNA): TGCAGCGTATACGGACAGGGAAAATACAATGAGCAGTTCTTC. Encoded protein: CSVYGQGKYNEQFF.

This chain connects TRBV28 to TRBJ2-7, with 8 bases that match TRBD2. V shed 5 bases, J shed 4 bases, and the junction held 13 bases outside the gene matches. The CDR3 length is 16 residues. CDR1 and CDR2 (germline): MDHEN, SYDVKM. The CDR3 DNA is TGTGCCAGCAGTCCGATGGTAAGCGGGAGTAGGTACGAGCAGTACTTC. Translating it yields CASSPMVSGSRYEQYF.

CDR3 sequence reads: CASSGNEGTEAFF. The CDR3 bases are TGTGCCAGCTCCGGCAACGAGGGTACTGAAGCTTTCTTT. This chain connects TRBV18 to TRBJ1-1; D is undetermined. The CDR3 has 13 residues. Looked up from germline, CDR1 is KGHSH and CDR2 is LQKENI. Trimming removed 6 bases at V and 5 bases at J, with 13 bases between.

The chain joins TRBV7-2 to TRBJ1-2; 9 bases are a match to TRBD1. The CDR3 has 15 amino acids. Germline CDR1 and CDR2: SGHTA and FQGNSA. V dropped 5 bases and J dropped 6; count of bases not matched to a gene: 10. This CDR3 reads CASSRNSGTGNGYTF. The DNA of the CDR3 is TGTGCCAGCAGCCGGAATTCCGGGACAGGGAATGGCTACACCTTC.

The chain is built from TRBV19 and TRBJ1-1, with D possibly being TRBD1 (6 bases). Per the germline V gene, CDR1 is LNHDA and CDR2 is SQIVND (reference sequence). The CDR3 sequence is 13 residues long. V was trimmed by 7 bases and J by 3 bases, leaving 12 bases between them. In DNA form, the CDR3 reads TGTGCCAGTATATCAGGGGCGGACACTGAAGCTTTCTTT. This codes for CASISGADTEAFF.

The table lists this clone with a few counts. V usage is TRBV10-2 and J usage is TRBJ1-5, with no clear D. V was trimmed by 2 bases and J by 4 bases, leaving 6 bases between them. From germline, CDR1 is WSHSY and CDR2 SAAADI. The CDR3 runs 13 residues. This chain's CDR3 is CASSELPNQPQHF. As DNA, the CDR3 is TGCGCCAGCAGTGAGCTCCCGAATCAGCCCCAGCATTTT.

In this sample, this clone turned up once. The DNA for the CDR3 is TGTGCCAGCAGCTTCCCTCCGAGGGAAGGCTATGGCTACACCTTC. This translates into CASSFPPREGYGYTF. The chain employs TRBV7-2 and TRBJ1-2; D is uncertain. Germline CDR1 is SGHTA and CDR2 is FQGNSA. V lost 3 bases and J lost 4, with 15 bases in between. There are 15 residues in the CDR3.

The V call is TRBV28, the J call TRBJ1-6, with TRBD1 matching over 7 bases. The CDR3 consists of 14 residues. Germline V gives CDR1 MDHEN, CDR2 SYDVKM. J gave up 8 bases and V 8 bases, and 9 bases lay outside the gene matches. The CDR3 nucleotides are TGTGCCAGCCTAGCCGGGACAGAGGATTCACCCCTCCACTTT. Residues: CASLAGTEDSPLHF.

This clone has a single count. V and J are TRBV19 and TRBJ1-5; no clear D. Germline-derived CDR1 and CDR2 are LNHDA and SQIVND (reference sequence). This CDR3 contains 13 residues. V lost 6 bases and J lost 0, with 6 bases in between. CDR3 DNA: TGTGCCAGTAGCAGAATTAGCAATCAGCCCCAGCATTTT. This encodes CASSRISNQPQHF.

This clone was counted only a few times. The CDR3 spells CATSKGQGIHGYTF. The CDR3 DNA follows: TGTGCCACCAGTAAGGGACAGGGTATTCATGGCTACACCTTC. This chain uses TRBV24-1 with TRBJ1-2; 9 positions match TRBD1. The ends lost 6 bases at V and 6 bases at J; junction bases unmatched: 7. Germline V gene sequence: CDR1 KGHDR, CDR2 SFDVKD. The CDR3 contains 14 residues.

This clone has a count of ten or more. The rearrangement uses TRBV5-4 and TRBJ2-6; weak D call: TRBD2 (6 bases). The CDR3 covers 18 residues. Trimming took off 4 bases at V and 0 bases at J, with 17 bases between the two ends. Germline lookup yields CDR1 SGHNT and CDR2 YYREEE (reference sequence). CDR3 sequence (DNA): TGTGCCAGCAGCGGCGGGACCGACCATTTCTCTGGGGCCAACGTCCTGACTTTC. Residues: CASSGGTDHFSGANVLTF.

The chain uses TRBV28 and TRBJ2-7; TRBD2 matches 9 bases. The V and J ends lost 10 bases and 4 bases, in that order; junction bases with no gene match: 8. Germline-derived CDR1 and CDR2 are MDHEN and SYDVKM. This CDR3 region has 13 residues. The CDR3 reads CATLTSGRYEQYF. In DNA form, the CDR3 reads TGTGCCACCCTGACTAGCGGAAGATACGAGCAGTACTTC.

The table lists this clone with a few counts. This rearrangement joins TRBV18 to TRBJ2-7; TRBD1 matches at 7 bases. V lost 4 bases to trimming and J lost 3 bases; unmatched junction nucleotides: 9. The CDR3 consists of 15 residues. Per the germline V gene, CDR1 is KGHSH and CDR2 is LQKENI. The CDR3 DNA is TGTGCCAGCTCACGGGCGCCTCGGACAGGCTACGAGCAGTACTTC. This encodes CASSRAPRTGYEQYF.

This rearrangement joins TRBV11-2 to TRBJ1-5; D not resolved. Germline V gene sequence: CDR1 SGHAT, CDR2 FQNNGV. V dropped 0 bases and J dropped 9 bases, with 6 bases sitting between them. The CDR3 totals 12 residues. The CDR3 DNA follows: TGTGCCAGCAGCTTAGAGAGAGGGCCCCAGCATTTT. Translated: CASSLERGPQHF.

This clone has just a few counts. The rearrangement uses TRBV24-1 and TRBJ2-5; the match to TRBD2 covers 9 bases. The junction had 14 bases not matched to a gene; V was cut back by 2 bases and J by 5 bases. Germline-derived CDR1 and CDR2 are KGHDR and SFDVKD. The CDR3 consists of 18 residues. The CDR3 DNA sequence: TGTGCCACCAGTGATTCCATGCTAGCGGGGCCCTCGGGGGAGACCCAGTACTTC. Translated: CATSDSMLAGPSGETQYF.

This clone was seen a single time. The V call is TRBV30, the J call TRBJ2-5, with D tentatively TRBD1 (5 bases). Trimming pared 3 bases from V and 12 bases from J, leaving 14 bases between. There are 11 residues in the CDR3. Germline lookup yields CDR1 GTSNPN and CDR2 SVGIG (reference sequence). The CDR3 region is CAWRTEAGKYF. CDR3 in DNA: TGTGCCTGGAGGACAGAGGCCGGAAAGTACTTC.

This clone occurred once. V is TRBV19 and J is TRBJ1-5; D not certain. This CDR3 has 12 residues. The V end was cut by 4 bases, the J end by 3 bases, with 4 bases between. The germline V gene encodes CDR1 LNHDA and CDR2 SQIVND (reference sequence). CDR3 sequence: CASSSYNQPQHF. In DNA, the CDR3 is TGTGCCAGTAGTAGCTACAATCAGCCCCAGCATTTT.

This chain links TRBV2 with TRBJ1-5, with D uncertain. CDR3 size: 14 residues. The V end was cut by 2 bases, the J end by 0 bases, with 5 bases between. The V gene's germline CDR1 is SNHLY and CDR2 FYNNEI. The CDR3 sequence: CASSEQYSNQPQHF. Here the CDR3 DNA reads TGTGCCAGCAGTGAACAGTATAGCAATCAGCCCCAGCATTTT.

V gene TRBV7-2 combines with J gene TRBJ1-4; D is unresolved. From germline, CDR1 is SGHTA and CDR2 FQGNSA. This CDR3 region has 15 residues. V lost 3 bases to trimming and J lost 0 bases, with 8 bases between them. This CDR3 is CASSLQTATNEKLFF. The CDR3 DNA sequence: TGTGCCAGCAGCTTGCAGACTGCAACTAATGAAAAACTGTTTTTT. Full variable domain (missing parts from reference TRBV7-2 and TRBJ1-4): GAGVSQSPSNKVTEKGKDVELRCDPISGHTALYWYRQSLGQGLEFLIYFQGNSAPDKSGLPSDRFSAERTGGSVSTLTIQRTQQEDSAVYLCASSLQTATNEKLFFGSGTQLSVL.

The chain is built from TRBV28 and TRBJ2-3; TRBD1 agrees at 7 bases. The germline V gene has CDR1 MDHEN and CDR2 SYDVKM. V lost 6 bases to trimming and J lost 0 bases; unmatched junction nucleotides: 6. The CDR3 sequence is 15 residues long. The CDR3 DNA reads TGTGCCAGCAGAACAGGGGATGGGAGCACAGATACGCAGTATTTT. It codes for CASRTGDGSTDTQYF.

The V and J genes are TRBV6-5 and TRBJ1-1, with D possibly being TRBD1 (5 bases). V lost 5 bases and J 8 bases, leaving 15 bases between the germline ends. The length of the CDR3 is 13 residues. Germline assignment: CDR1 MNHEY and CDR2 SVGAGI. The CDR3 protein is CASSTMGGVEAFF. DNA for the CDR3: TGTGCCAGCAGTACCATGGGGGGGGTGGAAGCTTTCTTT.

The CDR3 bases are TGTGCCAGCAGCGTAGGACAAGCTCAGCCCCAGCATTTT. Its translation is CASSVGQAQPQHF. The chain links TRBV9 to TRBJ1-5; D is undetermined. Trimming took 0 bases from V and 6 from J, leaving 7 bases between them. The CDR3 runs to 13 residues. Germline V gene lookup returns CDR1 SGDLS and CDR2 YYNGEE.

On this clone itself: At one end the junction does not follow the germline gene, possibly because of a read error. The chain carries TRBV24-1 and TRBJ2-3, with 9 bases lining up with TRBD2. The CDR3 has 15 residues. Germline V gives CDR1 KGHDR, CDR2 SFDVKD. CDR3 residues: CATSERGTSTNTQYF. In nucleotides, the CDR3 is TGTGCCACCAGTGAGAGGGGGACTAGCACAAATACGCAGTATTTT.

CDR3 in DNA: TGCGCCAGCAGCCCCCAAAACGACAGGGCTGGGCAGCCCCAGCATTTT. Translated, it gives CASSPQNDRAGQPQHF. The chain uses TRBV4-3 and TRBJ1-5; 7 nucleotides match TRBD1. The length of the CDR3 is 16 residues. The ends lost 4 bases at V and 7 bases at J; junction bases unmatched: 13. Germline CDR1 and CDR2: LGHNA and YSLEER.

The chain joins TRBV30 to TRBJ2-1, with D maybe TRBD1 (6 bases). CDR1 is GTSNPN, CDR2 SVGIG, per germline (reference sequence). The CDR3 is made up of 14 amino acids. Between the trimmed V and J ends, which lost 5 bases and 1 base, there was a span of 12 bases. The CDR3 coding sequence is TGTGCCTGGGACCCCAGGGGTTCCTACAATGAGCAGTTCTTC. It codes for CAWDPRGSYNEQFF.

The chain uses TRBV25-1 and TRBJ2-1; no definite D call. The CDR3 contains 15 residues. CDR1 and CDR2 (germline): MGHDK, SYGVNS. V lost 3 bases and J lost 0, with 9 bases in between. Here the CDR3 DNA reads TGTGCCAGCAGTGAGTTGCCCAGCTCCTACAATGAGCAGTTCTTC. Amino acids: CASSELPSSYNEQFF. The full variable domain, rest sourced from reference TRBV25-1 and TRBJ2-1, is EADIYQTPRYLVIGTGKKITLECSQTMGHDKMYWYQQDPGMELHLIHYSYGVNSTEKGDLSSESTVSRIRTEHFPLTLESARPSHTSQYLCASSELPSSYNEQFFGPGTRLTVL.